This entry concerns a single TCR beta chain. This entry is derived from a study of shared clonotypes between healthy human individuals. Method: immunoSEQ multiplex PCR; TCRdb's copy keeps in-frame clones and lacks some. The sample has some 2 million clones, 95% seen once. The receptor was derived from a man between 18 and 35 years old in good health. Sequenced input: naive CD4+ T cells sorted from blood. Subset noted: CD45RA+ positively selected.

The CDR3 DNA reads TGTGCCAGCAGTGAGGGGAATAATGAAAAACTGTTTTTT. It translates to CASSEGNNEKLFF. The chain has TRBV2 and TRBJ1-4; no reliable D call. The CDR3 totals 13 residues. V lost 3 bases, J lost 4 bases, and 6 bases lay in between. Germline lookup yields CDR1 SNHLY and CDR2 FYNNEI.